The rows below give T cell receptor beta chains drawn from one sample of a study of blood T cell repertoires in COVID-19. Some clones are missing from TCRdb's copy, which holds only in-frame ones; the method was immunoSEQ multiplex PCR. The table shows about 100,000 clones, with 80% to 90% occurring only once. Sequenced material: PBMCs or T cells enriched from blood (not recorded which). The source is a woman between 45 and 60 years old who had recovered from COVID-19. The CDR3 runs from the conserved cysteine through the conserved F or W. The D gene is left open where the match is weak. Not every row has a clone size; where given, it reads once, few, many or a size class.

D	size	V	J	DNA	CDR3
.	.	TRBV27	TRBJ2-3	TGTGCCAGCAGTACCGACTCCCTCGGTAATACGCAGTATTTT	CASSTDSLGNTQYF
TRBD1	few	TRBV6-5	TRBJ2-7	TGTGCCAGCATGCTCGGGACAGTCTCCTACGAGCAGTACTTC	CASMLGTVSYEQYF
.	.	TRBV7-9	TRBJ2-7	TGTGCCAGCAGCGGAGGCACCGAGCAGTACTTC	CASSGGTEQYF
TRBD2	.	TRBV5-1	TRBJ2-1	TGCGCCAGCAGCTTGGAGCCTCTAGCGGGGTACAATGAGCAGTTCTTC	CASSLEPLAGYNEQFF
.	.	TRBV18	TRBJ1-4	TGTGCCAGCTCACCACAGGGACTAAATGAAAAACTGTTTTTT	CASSPQGLNEKLFF
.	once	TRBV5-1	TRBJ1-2	TGCGCCAGCAGCTTTGGAGGGTACTATGGCTACACCTTC	CASSFGGYYGYTF
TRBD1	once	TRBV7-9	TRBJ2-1	TGTGCCAGCAGCTTAGTTCAGGGGGCATACAATGAGCAGTTCTTC	CASSLVQGAYNEQFF
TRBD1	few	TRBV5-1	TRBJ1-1	TGCGCCAGCAGGGAAGGGGGCGGGTTGGATCCTAACACTGAAGCTTTCTTT	CASREGGGLDPNTEAFF
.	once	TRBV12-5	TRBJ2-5	TGTGCTAGTGCTCGCGGGGAGACCCAGTACTTC	CASARGETQYF
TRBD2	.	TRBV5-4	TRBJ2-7	TGTGCCAGCAGCCTGCCGGGACTAGCGGGAGTAGGGAGGGTCGAGCAGTACTTC	CASSLPGLAGVGRVEQYF
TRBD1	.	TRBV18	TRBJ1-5	TGTGCCAGCTCACCGGACAGGGAGTATCAGCCCCAGCATTTT	CASSPDREYQPQHF
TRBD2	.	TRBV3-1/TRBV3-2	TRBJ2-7	TGTGCCAGCAGCCGAGGACTAGCGGGATCCTACGAGCAGTACTTC	CASSRGLAGSYEQYF
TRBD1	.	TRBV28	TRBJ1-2	TGTGCCAGCAGTTCCCGATCGACAGGGATATATGGCTACACCTTC	CASSSRSTGIYGYTF
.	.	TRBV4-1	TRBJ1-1	TGCGCCAGCAGCCCTTCCTTTTCATTGGGAGGGATGGGGGCTGAAGCTTTCTTT	CASSPSFSLGGMGAEAFF
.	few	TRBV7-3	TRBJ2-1	TGTGCCAGCAGCCGAGCCACAGGGCCCTCCTACAATGAGCAGTTCTTC	CASSRATGPSYNEQFF